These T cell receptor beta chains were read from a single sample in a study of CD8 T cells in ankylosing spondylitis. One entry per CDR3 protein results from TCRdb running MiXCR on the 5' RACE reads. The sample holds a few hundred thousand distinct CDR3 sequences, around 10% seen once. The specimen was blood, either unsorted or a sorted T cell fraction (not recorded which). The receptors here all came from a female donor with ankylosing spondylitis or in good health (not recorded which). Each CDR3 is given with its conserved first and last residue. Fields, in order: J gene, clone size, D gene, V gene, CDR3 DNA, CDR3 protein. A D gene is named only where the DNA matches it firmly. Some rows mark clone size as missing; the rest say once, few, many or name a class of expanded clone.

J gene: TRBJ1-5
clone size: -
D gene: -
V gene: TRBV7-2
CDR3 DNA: TGTGCCAGCAGCTTAGCTGGGGGCTACGGGCAGCCCCAGCATTTT
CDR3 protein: CASSLAGGYGQPQHF

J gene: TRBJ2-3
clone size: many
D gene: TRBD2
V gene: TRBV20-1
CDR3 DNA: TGCAGTAAGACTAGCGGGGGCACAGATACGCAGTATTTT
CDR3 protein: CSKTSGGTDTQYF

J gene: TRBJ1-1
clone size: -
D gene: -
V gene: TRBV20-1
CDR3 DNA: TGCAGTGCTAGTCGCCCTCAGGGTGACGCTGAAGCTTTCTTT
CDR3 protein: CSASRPQGDAEAFF

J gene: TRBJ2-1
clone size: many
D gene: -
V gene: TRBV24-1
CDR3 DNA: TGTGCCACCAGTGATTTAGAGAACAGGGATTTGGATGAGCAGTTCTTC
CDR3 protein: CATSDLENRDLDEQFF

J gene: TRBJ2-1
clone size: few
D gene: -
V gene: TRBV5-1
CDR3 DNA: TGCGCCAGCAGCTCGGGAGGGACAGCCAACTCCTACAATGAGCAGTTCTTC
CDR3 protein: CASSSGGTANSYNEQFF

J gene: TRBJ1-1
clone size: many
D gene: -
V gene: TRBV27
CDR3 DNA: TGTGCCAGCAGTTTTACTACAGGGATCACTGAAGCTTTCTTT
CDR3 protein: CASSFTTGITEAFF

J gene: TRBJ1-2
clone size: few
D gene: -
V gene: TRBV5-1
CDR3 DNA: TGCGCCAGCAGCCGACAGATCGCTAACTATGGCTACACCTTC
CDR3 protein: CASSRQIANYGYTF

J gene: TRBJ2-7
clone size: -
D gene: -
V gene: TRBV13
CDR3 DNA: TGTGCCAGCAGCCCCTGGGGGCCCCAGACCTACGAGCAGTACTTC
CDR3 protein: CASSPWGPQTYEQYF

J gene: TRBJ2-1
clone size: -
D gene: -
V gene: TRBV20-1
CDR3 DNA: TGCAGTGCTAGCCCTCCGGGGGCGTACAATGAGCAGTTCTTC
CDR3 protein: CSASPPGAYNEQFF

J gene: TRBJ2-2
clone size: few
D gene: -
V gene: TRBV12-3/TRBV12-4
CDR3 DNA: TGTGCCAGCAGACGCCTAGTGGGGCGCGGTACCGGGGAGCTGTTTTTT
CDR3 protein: CASRRLVGRGTGELFF

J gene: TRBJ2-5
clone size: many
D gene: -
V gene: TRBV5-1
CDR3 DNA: TGCGCCAGCAGGACCGCTCAAGAGACCCAGTACTTC
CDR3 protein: CASRTAQETQYF

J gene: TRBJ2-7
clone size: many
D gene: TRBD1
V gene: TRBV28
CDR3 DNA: TGTGCCAGCGGAACGACAACAGGGGGCAACGCGTACGAGCAGTACTTC
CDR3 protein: CASGTTTGGNAYEQYF

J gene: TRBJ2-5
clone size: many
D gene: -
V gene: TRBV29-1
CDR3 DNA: TGCAGCGTAACCTCAGTGCGGACCCAGTACTTC
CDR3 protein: CSVTSVRTQYF

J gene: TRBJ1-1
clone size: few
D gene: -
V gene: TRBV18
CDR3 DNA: TGTGCCAGCTCGACCGGGACGGACACTGAAGCTTTCTTT
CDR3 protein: CASSTGTDTEAFF

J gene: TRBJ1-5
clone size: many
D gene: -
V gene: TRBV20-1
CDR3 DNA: TGCAGTGCTAGAGGAGGAGGGCTAAATAGCAATCAGCCCCAGCATTTT
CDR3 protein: CSARGGGLNSNQPQHF

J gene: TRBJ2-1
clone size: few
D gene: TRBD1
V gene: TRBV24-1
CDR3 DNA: TGTGCCACCAGTGATCAGGACAGGCTTCAGTTCTTC
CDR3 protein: CATSDQDRLQFF

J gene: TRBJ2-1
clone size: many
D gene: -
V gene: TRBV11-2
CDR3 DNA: TGTGCCAGCAGCTTAGGGACACGCAGCTCCTACAATGAGCAGTTCTTC
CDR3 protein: CASSLGTRSSYNEQFF